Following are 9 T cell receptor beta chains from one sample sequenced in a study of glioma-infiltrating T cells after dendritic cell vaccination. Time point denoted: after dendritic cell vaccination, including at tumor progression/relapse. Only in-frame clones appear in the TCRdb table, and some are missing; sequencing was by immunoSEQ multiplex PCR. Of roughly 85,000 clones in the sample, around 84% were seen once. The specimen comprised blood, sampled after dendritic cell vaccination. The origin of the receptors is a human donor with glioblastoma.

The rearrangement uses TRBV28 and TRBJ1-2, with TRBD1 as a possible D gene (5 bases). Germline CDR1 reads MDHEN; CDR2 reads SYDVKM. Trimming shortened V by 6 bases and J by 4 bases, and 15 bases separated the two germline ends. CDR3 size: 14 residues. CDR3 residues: CASRKDSSAYGYTF. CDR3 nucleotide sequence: TGTGCCAGCAGAAAAGACAGTTCGGCCTATGGCTACACCTTC.

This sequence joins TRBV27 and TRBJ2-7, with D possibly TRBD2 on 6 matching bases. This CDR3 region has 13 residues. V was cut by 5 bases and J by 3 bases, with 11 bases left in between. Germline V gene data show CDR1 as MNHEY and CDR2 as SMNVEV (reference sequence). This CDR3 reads CASSGGGNYEQYF. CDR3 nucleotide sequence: TGTGCCAGCAGTGGTGGAGGGAACTACGAGCAGTACTTC.

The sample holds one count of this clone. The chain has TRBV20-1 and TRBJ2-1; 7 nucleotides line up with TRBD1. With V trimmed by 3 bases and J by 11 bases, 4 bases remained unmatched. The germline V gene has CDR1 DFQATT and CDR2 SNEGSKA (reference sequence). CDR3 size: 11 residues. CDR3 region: CSASRQGQQFF. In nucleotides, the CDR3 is TGCAGTGCTAGCAGACAGGGTCAGCAGTTCTTC.

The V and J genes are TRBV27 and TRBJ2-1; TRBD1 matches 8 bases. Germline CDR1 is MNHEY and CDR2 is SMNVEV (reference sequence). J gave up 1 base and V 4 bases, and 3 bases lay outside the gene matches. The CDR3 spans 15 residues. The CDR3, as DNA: TGTGCCAGCAGTTCCGGGACAGGATCCTACAATGAGCAGTTCTTC. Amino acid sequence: CASSSGTGSYNEQFF.

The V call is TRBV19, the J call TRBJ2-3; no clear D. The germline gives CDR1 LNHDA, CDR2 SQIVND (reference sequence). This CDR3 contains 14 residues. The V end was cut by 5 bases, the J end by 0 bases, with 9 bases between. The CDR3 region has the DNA TGTGCCAGTAGTCCCCGCGGTAGCACAGATACGCAGTATTTT. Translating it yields CASSPRGSTDTQYF.

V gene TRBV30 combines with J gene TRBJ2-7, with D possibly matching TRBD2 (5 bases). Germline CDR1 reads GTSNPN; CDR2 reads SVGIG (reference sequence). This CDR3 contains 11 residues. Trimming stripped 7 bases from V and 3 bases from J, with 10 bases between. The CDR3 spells CALTGNYEQYF. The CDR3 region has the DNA TGTGCCTTAACGGGGAACTACGAGCAGTACTTC.

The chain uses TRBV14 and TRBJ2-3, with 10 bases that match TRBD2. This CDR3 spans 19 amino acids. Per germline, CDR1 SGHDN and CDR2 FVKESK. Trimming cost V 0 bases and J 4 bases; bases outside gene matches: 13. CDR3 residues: CASSQDPRSGRAWADTQYF. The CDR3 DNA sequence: TGTGCCAGCAGCCAAGATCCAAGGAGCGGGAGGGCCTGGGCAGATACGCAGTATTTT. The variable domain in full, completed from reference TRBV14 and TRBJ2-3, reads EAGVTQFPSHSVIEKGQTVTLRCDPISGHDNLYWYRRVMGKEIKFLLHFVKESKQDESGMPNNRFLAERTGGTYSTLKVQPAELEDSGVYFCASSQDPRSGRAWADTQYFGPGTRLTVL.

The CDR3 protein is CASSVVGTDDQKLFF. The CDR3 DNA follows: TGTGCCAGCAGCGTAGTAGGGACAGACGACCAAAAACTGTTTTTT. The rearrangement joins TRBV9 to TRBJ1-4; 7 bases are shared with TRBD1. The junction had 8 bases not matched to a gene; V was cut back by 0 bases and J by 9 bases. The CDR3 runs to 15 residues. CDR1 is SGDLS, CDR2 YYNGEE, per germline.

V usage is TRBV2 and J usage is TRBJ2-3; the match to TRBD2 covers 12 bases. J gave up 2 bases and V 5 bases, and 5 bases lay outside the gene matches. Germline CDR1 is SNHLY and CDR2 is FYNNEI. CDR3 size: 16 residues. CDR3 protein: CASSQTSGSTTDTQYF. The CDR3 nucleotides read TGTGCCAGCAGTCAGACTAGCGGGAGCACCACAGATACGCAGTATTTT.